Listed below are T cell receptor beta chains from one sample, sequenced in a study of Graves' ophthalmopathy and Graves' hyperthyroidism. TCRdb redid the calling of the multiplex PCR reads with MiXCR, one entry per CDR3 protein. The table shows some 1.1 million distinct CDR3 sequences, with about two fifths occurring only once. Sequenced sample: peripheral blood or thyroid tissue (not recorded which). These receptors were obtained from an adult man with Graves' hyperthyroidism. The CDR3 runs from the conserved cysteine through the conserved F or W. The D gene is left open where the match is weak. Expanded clones are given a class, and other clones once, few, many or no size at all.

clone_size d_call j_call v_call cdr3_aa cdr3_nt
many TRBD1 TRBJ1-1 TRBV20-1 CSARDLGQGKTEAFF TGCAGTGCTAGAGATTTGGGACAGGGGAAGACTGAAGCTTTCTTT
- - TRBJ1-1 TRBV5-1 CASSDGRYNTEAFF TGTGCCAGCAGCGACGGCCGATACAACACTGAAGCTTTCTTT
- - TRBJ1-1 TRBV5-1 CASSFPDTGTEAFF TGCGCCAGCAGCTTCCCAGATACGGGCACTGAAGCTTTCTTT
many - TRBJ2-7 TRBV9 CASSVASVAYEQYF TGTGCCAGCAGCGTAGCTAGCGTTGCCTACGAGCAGTACTTC
- - TRBJ1-5 TRBV20-1 CSARGATEPQHF TGCAGTGCTAGAGGGGCCACCGAGCCCCAGCATTTT
- - TRBJ1-1 TRBV5-4 CASNQDLGLEAFF TGCGCCAGCAACCAAGATTTAGGGCTTGAAGCTTTCTTT
- - TRBJ1-1 TRBV15 CATSPDAGGVPEAFF TGTGCCACCAGCCCCGACGCCGGAGGGGTCCCTGAAGCTTTCTTT
many TRBD1 TRBJ1-5 TRBV6-5 CASSALGTGPNQPQHF TGTGCCAGCAGCGCCTTAGGGACAGGACCAAATCAGCCCCAGCATTTT
few - TRBJ2-7 TRBV2 CASSPLLGGPISYEQYF TGTGCCAGCAGCCCCCTATTGGGGGGGCCAATCTCCTACGAGCAGTACTTC
once - TRBJ2-5 TRBV7-9 CASSPRRVGETQYF TGTGCCAGCAGTCCGAGAAGGGTGGGGGAGACCCAGTACTTC
- TRBD1 TRBJ2-3 TRBV7-9 CASSNAGTGAIRTQYF TGTGCCAGCAGTAATGCCGGGACAGGGGCAATACGTACGCAGTATTTT
- TRBD1 TRBJ1-2 TRBV7-9 CASSQQTGASYGYTF TGCGCCAGCAGCCAACAGACAGGGGCTAGCTATGGCTACACCTTC
- - TRBJ2-3 TRBV20-1 CSAYGQSSTDTQYF TGCAGTGCTTATGGACAGTCTAGCACAGATACGCAGTATTTT
few - TRBJ1-5 TRBV6-5 CATRLASQSANQPQHF TGTGCCACTCGTCTCGCCAGCCAGTCAGCCAATCAGCCCCAGCATTTT
few TRBD2 TRBJ2-3 TRBV7-9 CASSSPGLAEDTQYF TGTGCCAGCAGCTCCCCGGGACTAGCAGAAGATACGCAGTATTTT
many - TRBJ1-1 TRBV29-1 CSVEYGTEAFF TGCAGCGTTGAGTACGGCACTGAAGCTTTCTTT
many - TRBJ2-7 TRBV7-9 CASSLSVTTYEQYF TGTGCCAGCAGCTTAAGCGTTACCACCTACGAGCAGTACTTC
many - TRBJ2-5 TRBV12-3/TRBV12-4 CASSLGFETQYF TGTGCCAGCAGTTTAGGGTTTGAGACCCAGTACTTC
many - TRBJ1-1 TRBV19 CASSVRQMNTEAFF TGTGCCAGTAGTGTTCGACAGATGAACACTGAAGCTTTCTTT
many - TRBJ1-5 TRBV4-3 CASSQGGGGQPQHF TGCGCCAGCAGCCAAGGAGGGGGAGGACAGCCCCAGCATTTT
few - TRBJ2-5 TRBV4-3 CASSQALSGTVEETQYF TGCGCCAGCAGCCAAGCTCTGTCCGGGACCGTAGAAGAGACCCAGTACTTC
- TRBD1 TRBJ1-4 TRBV10-3 CATATGTGDEKLFF TGTGCCACCGCAACCGGGACAGGGGATGAAAAACTGTTTTTT
- - TRBJ1-1 TRBV7-2 CASGGSGAEAFF TGTGCTAGCGGAGGGAGCGGGGCTGAAGCTTTCTTT
- - TRBJ2-5 TRBV20-1 CSAPPGETQYF TGCAGTGCTCCCCCTGGGGAGACCCAGTACTTC
- - TRBJ2-7 TRBV6-6 CASSRGRLPYEQYF TGTGCCAGCAGTAGAGGCAGGCTACCCTACGAGCAGTACTTC
- - TRBJ2-7 TRBV7-9 CASSLLVGTGELYF TGTGCCAGCAGCTTATTAGTGGGCACCGGGGAGCTGTACTTC
many - TRBJ1-5 TRBV20-1 CSARIQGTNQPQHF TGCAGTGCTAGAATACAGGGAACAAATCAGCCCCAGCATTTT
few - TRBJ2-2 TRBV28 CASSSHRQHTGELFF TGTGCCAGCAGTTCTCATAGGCAGCACACCGGGGAGCTGTTTTTT
- TRBD1 TRBJ2-7 TRBV10-3 CAISESDLPGGEQYF TGTGCCATCAGTGAGTCGGACCTTCCAGGGGGCGAGCAGTACTTC
many TRBD1 TRBJ1-5 TRBV20-1 CSARGDRGSNQPQHF TGCAGTGCTAGAGGAGACAGGGGTAGCAATCAGCCCCAGCATTTT
- TRBD2 TRBJ2-5 TRBV20-1 CSASQRGNQETQYF TGCAGTGCCAGCCAGCGGGGAAACCAAGAGACCCAGTACTTC
many TRBD1 TRBJ1-2 TRBV10-3 CAIGLRDSYGYTF TGTGCCATTGGGCTCCGGGACAGTTATGGCTACACCTTC
few - TRBJ2-7 TRBV19 CASSKPGDRTYEQYF TGTGCCAGTAGTAAGCCCGGAGACAGGACCTACGAGCAGTACTTC
- TRBD1 TRBJ2-1 TRBV29-1 CSVAGTAWEQFF TGCAGCGTTGCTGGGACAGCCTGGGAGCAGTTCTTC
few TRBD1 TRBJ1-4 TRBV6-2/TRBV6-3 CASTLGQGREKLFF TGTGCCAGCACCCTCGGACAGGGGCGCGAAAAACTGTTTTTT